Included here is one T cell receptor beta chain sequence, with context. Its specificity is not known. The data stem from a study of STAT3 mutations in large granular lymphocyte leukemia. Study-level points and caveats: At least one immunodominant TCR beta clonotype appeared in every T-cell large granular lymphocyte leukemia patient.

CDR3 length: 14 residues. Deletions cut 4 bases from V and 5 bases from J, with 14 bases between. Germline-derived CDR1 and CDR2 are SGHAT and FQNNGV. Profiled with immunoSEQ multiplex PCR; TCRdb holds only in-frame clones, not every one. This table holds 5,000 to 6,000 clones, around 94% found once. Sequencing was carried out using peripheral blood mononuclear cells. The receptor was isolated from a man between 60 and 75 years old with T-cell large granular lymphocyte leukemia. Some clones in this sample may be carry-over from other donors' samples. The genes are TRBV11-2 and TRBJ2-5; D perhaps matches TRBD1 (5 bases). The CDR3 loop is CASSWTDKGETQYF. The CDR3, as DNA: TGTGCCAGCAGCTGGACCGACAAGGGGGAGACCCAGTACTTC.